The table lists the clone carrying this TCR beta chain with a few counts. Its matching antigen is unknown. PCR amplification relied on 60 Vbeta primers (plus 13 Jbeta primers). Assay: immunoSEQ multiplex PCR; the TCRdb copy retains only in-frame clones and omits some. In the table there are approximately 150,000 clones, more than 60% of which are singletons. The germline CDR1 and CDR2 sequences are LNHDA and SQIVND (reference sequence). The CDR3 runs 15 residues. V lost 6 bases and J lost 2; bases outside the gene matches: 4. These data come from a study of cytomegalovirus exposure and HLA in healthy donors. Regarding the study as a whole: The only immune exposure information that was available was CMV serostatus. Analysis was performed later, and it showed HLA-associated TCR beta chains to be more clonally expanded than equally common others.

Sequenced: PBMCs. The genes are TRBV19 and TRBJ1-1; 12 nucleotides align to TRBD1. The clonotype comes from a man aged 30 to 45 in good health and CMV-seropositive. This CDR3 reads CASRGTGGANTEAFF. The CDR3 nucleotides are TGTGCCAGTAGAGGGACAGGGGGCGCAAACACTGAAGCTTTCTTT.